A selection of T cell receptor beta chains follows, all from one sample in a study of blood T cell repertoires in COVID-19. Produced via immunoSEQ multiplex PCR; TCRdb's table is partial and in-frame only. The sample holds 200,000 or so clones, more than 85% seen once. What was sequenced was peripheral blood. These receptors all come from a man between 65 and 79 years old with active or convalescent COVID-19. Both conserved end residues are part of each CDR3. The D gene is left open where the match is weak. Some rows mark clone size as missing; the rest say once, few, many or name a class of expanded clone.

v_gene	j_gene	abundance	d_gene	CDR3aa	CDR3nt
TRBV2	TRBJ1-5	.	.	CASSKETGYSNQPQHF	TGTGCCAGCAGTAAGGAGACAGGCTATAGCAATCAGCCCCAGCATTTT
TRBV10-1	TRBJ2-7	.	TRBD1	CASSETHPGQGPSSYEQYF	TGCGCCAGCAGTGAGACCCACCCGGGACAGGGGCCGAGCTCCTACGAGCAGTACTTC
TRBV27	TRBJ2-6	.	TRBD1	CASSTGGAGANVLTF	TGTGCCAGCTCTACAGGGGGAGCTGGGGCCAACGTCCTGACTTTC
TRBV10-1	TRBJ1-6	once	TRBD1	CASRRDRNSPLHF	TGCGCCAGCAGGCGGGACAGAAATTCACCCCTCCACTTT
TRBV25-1	TRBJ1-3	.	TRBD1	CASRDREGNTIYF	TGTGCCAGCAGGGACAGGGAAGGAAACACCATATATTTT
TRBV19	TRBJ1-5	.	.	CASSIWSGYSNQPQHF	TGTGCCAGTAGTATATGGTCCGGGTATAGCAATCAGCCCCAGCATTTT
TRBV7-2	TRBJ2-2	.	.	CASSAQMNTGELFF	TGTGCCAGCAGCGCACAGATGAACACCGGGGAGCTGTTTTTT
TRBV7-2	TRBJ1-6	.	.	CASSQRGGGSGAPLHF	TGTGCCAGCAGCCAGCGGGGCGGGGGCTCAGGGGCACCCCTCCACTTT
TRBV28	TRBJ2-5	.	TRBD1	CASSPGGLQETQYF	TGTGCCAGCAGCCCAGGGGGCCTTCAGGAGACCCAGTACTTC
TRBV2	TRBJ2-2	once	.	CASDQGRLQLFF	TGTGCCAGCGATCAGGGGAGATTGCAGCTGTTTTTT
TRBV9	TRBJ2-6	once	.	CASSVSTTPGANVLTF	TGTGCCAGCAGCGTATCGACAACCCCTGGGGCCAACGTCCTGACTTTC
TRBV12-3/TRBV12-4	TRBJ2-1	.	.	CASTGGPHNEQFF	TGTGCCAGCACCGGCGGTCCCCACAATGAGCAGTTCTTC
TRBV5-1	TRBJ2-7	.	.	CASSLGIGAGRTYEQYF	TGCGCCAGCAGCTTGGGGATTGGGGCAGGGAGGACCTACGAGCAGTACTTC
TRBV11-2	TRBJ2-5	.	TRBD1	CASSSPGQGPETQYF	TGTGCCAGCAGCTCCCCGGGACAGGGGCCTGAGACCCAGTACTTC
TRBV28	TRBJ1-6	.	TRBD1	CASSPTGAPFRSPLHF	TGTGCCAGCAGTCCTACAGGGGCCCCCTTTAGATCACCCCTCCACTTT
TRBV3-1/TRBV3-2	TRBJ2-5	.	TRBD1	CASSPRGGRETQYF	TGTGCCAGCAGCCCCCGAGGGGGCCGGGAGACCCAGTACTTC
TRBV18	TRBJ1-2	.	TRBD1	CASSGGTGGYGYTF	TGTGCCAGCTCAGGCGGGACAGGGGGCTATGGCTACACCTTC
TRBV10-1	TRBJ2-2	.	.	CASNNRVAGELFF	TGCGCCAGCAACAACAGGGTGGCCGGGGAGCTGTTTTTT
TRBV6-2/TRBV6-3	TRBJ2-3	.	.	CASSYTRSSTDTQYF	TGTGCCAGCAGTTATACTCGGTCGAGCACAGATACGCAGTATTTT